This T cell receptor (beta chain) was recovered during a study of PD-1 blockade in classical Hodgkin lymphoma. Study-wide points: Newly diagnosed patients were reported to start with lower TCR diversity than healthy donors.

Using immunoSEQ multiplex PCR, the repertoire was profiled, and TCRdb retains in-frame clones only, with some absent. The table lists tens of thousands of clones, approximately 64% of them singletons, with roughly 3% in the top ten. CDR3 length: 14 amino acids. V lost 3 bases and J lost 6, with 14 bases in between. Germline V gene data show CDR1 as SGDLS and CDR2 as YYNGEE. A note on this clone: Its antigen is unknown.

In every patient, relapse followed autologous stem cell transplantation, while exposure to brentuximab vedotin differed. This specimen was peripheral blood mononuclear cells (PBMCs), taken at baseline. V usage is TRBV9 and J usage is TRBJ2-3; a possible D gene is TRBD2 (5 bases). This TCR derives from a human donor with classical Hodgkin lymphoma. CDR3 in DNA: TGTGCCAGCAGCGAAAGGGAGTTGGCGGATACGCAGTATTTT. Residues: CASSERELADTQYF.